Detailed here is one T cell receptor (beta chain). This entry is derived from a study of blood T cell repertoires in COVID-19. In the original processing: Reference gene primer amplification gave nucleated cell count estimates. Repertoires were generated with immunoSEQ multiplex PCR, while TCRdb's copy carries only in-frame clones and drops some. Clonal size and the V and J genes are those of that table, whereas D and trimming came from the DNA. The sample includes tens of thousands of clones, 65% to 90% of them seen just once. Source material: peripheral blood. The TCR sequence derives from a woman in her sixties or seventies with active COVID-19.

CDR3 bases: TGTGCCAGCAGTCGGGACAGGTGGAACACTGAAGCTTTCTTT. Its protein is CASSRDRWNTEAFF. This chain joins TRBV7-3 and TRBJ1-1; 8 bases line up with TRBD1. Per germline, CDR1 SGHTA and CDR2 FQGTGA. The V segment lost 6 bases and the J segment 1 base; nucleotides outside the gene matches: 4. The CDR3 consists of 14 residues.